Sequencing of this TCR beta chain was carried out in a study of shared clonotypes between healthy human individuals. Naive CD8 cells lacked CD45RO, underwent positive selection for CCR7 and left out terminally differentiated effector memory CD45RA+ cells. Investigators spread the genomic DNA of each subset evenly over several immunoSEQ plates. Libraries were prepared by immunoSEQ multiplex PCR; TCRdb keeps only in-frame clonotypes and omits some of them. The data contain 1.5 million to 2.5 million clones, about 95% of them seen just once; the ten biggest clones take up 1% to 1.5%. Specimen: naive CD8+ T cells sorted from blood. The TCR was taken from a man in his late teens or twenties in good health.

CDR3 DNA sequence: TGTGCCAGCAGCCTCCTAGGACTAGGGTACAATGAGCAGTTCTTC. This sequence encodes CASSLLGLGYNEQFF. The V gene is TRBV7-2, the J gene TRBJ2-1, with 7 bases that match TRBD2. The V gene's germline CDR1 is SGHTA and CDR2 FQGNSA. The CDR3 length is 15 residues. The J segment lost 4 bases and the V segment lost 5 bases, leaving 8 bases of the junction unmatched.